This T cell receptor beta chain was obtained from a study of tumour-infiltrating T cells in Burkitt lymphoma. For the study at large: Survival, overall and progression-free, tracked with productive clonality.

The CDR3 covers 15 residues. From germline, CDR1 is MNHNS and CDR2 SASEGT. The V end was cut by 4 bases, the J end by 0 bases, with 11 bases between. This clone has just a few counts. Using immunoSEQ multiplex PCR, the repertoire was profiled, and TCRdb retains in-frame clones only, with some absent. The sample has more than 8,500 clones, less than 65% seen once; the top ten hold about 5.2%. The specimen sequenced was tumor tissue. This chain joins TRBV6-1 and TRBJ2-3, with a possible D match to TRBD1 (6 bases). The receptor was derived from a human donor with diffuse large B-cell lymphoma. The CDR3 sequence is CASSATGTSTDTQYF. The CDR3 nucleotides read TGTGCCAGCAGTGCGACAGGAACTAGCACAGATACGCAGTATTTT.